One sample yielded the 28 T cell receptor beta chains listed below, sequenced in a study of T cell responses to AZD1222 COVID-19 vaccine. Method: immunoSEQ multiplex PCR; TCRdb's copy keeps in-frame clones and lacks some. Altogether more than 85,000 clones are present, over 85% being singletons, with the ten largest covering around 15%. Sequencing used peripheral blood, obtained 28 days after the second AZD1222 dose. Receptors were obtained from an adult who received the AZD1222 COVID-19 vaccine.

In this sample, this clone turned up once. The chain links TRBV7-8 to TRBJ2-1; TRBD2 might be the D (7 bases). V was shortened by 1 base and J by 0 bases, with 13 bases between the two germline ends. The V gene's germline CDR1 is SGHVS and CDR2 FQNEAQ. The CDR3 has 17 amino acids. The DNA of the CDR3 is TGTGCCAGCAGCTTAGGGCGGGGGCGGACCTCCTACAATGAGCAGTTCTTC. Translation: CASSLGRGRTSYNEQFF.

At least ten counts were recorded for this clone. The CDR3 nucleotides read TGTGCCAGCAGTGACTTAGTCACAGATACGCAGTATTTT. This gives the protein CASSDLVTDTQYF. V usage is TRBV6-4 and J usage is TRBJ2-3, with D uncertain. This CDR3 contains 13 residues. Germline CDR1 is MRHNA and CDR2 is SNTAGT. Trimming shortened V by 1 base and J by 2 bases, and 4 bases separated the two germline ends.

The chain carries TRBV7-2 and TRBJ2-1, with a tentative D call TRBD2 (5 bases). Trimming left V 3 bases short and J 0 bases short, with 9 bases between. This CDR3 is built from 15 residues. Germline V CDR1 and CDR2: SGHTA, FQGNSA. The DNA for the CDR3 is TGTGCCAGCAGCTTCACGGGAAGCTCCTACAATGAGCAGTTCTTC. This translates into CASSFTGSSYNEQFF.

The chain has TRBV5-4 and TRBJ1-1, with unresolved D. The CDR3 extends over 13 amino acids. Germline CDR1 reads SGHNT; CDR2 reads YYREEE (reference sequence). V lost 2 bases and J lost 5, with 10 bases in between. CDR3 protein: CASSLRTYTEAFF. CDR3 in DNA: TGTGCCAGCAGCTTAAGAACATATACTGAAGCTTTCTTT.

CDR3 amino acids: CASSRGPGQQFGELFF. The CDR3 DNA sequence: TGCGCCAGCAGCCGGGGACCGGGACAGCAATTCGGGGAGCTGTTTTTT. V is TRBV4-1 and J is TRBJ2-2; 7 bases map to TRBD1. CDR3 length: 16 amino acids. Germline V gene lookup returns CDR1 MGHRA and CDR2 YSYEKL. After removal of 4 bases from V and 7 bases from J, the junction contained 12 bases not matched to a gene.

The chain joins TRBV18 to TRBJ1-1; 9 bases are shared with TRBD1. The CDR3 is 17 amino acids. V lost 3 bases, J lost 4 bases, and 12 bases stayed unmatched. Germline V gene sequence: CDR1 KGHSH, CDR2 LQKENI. The CDR3 coding sequence is TGTGCCAGCTCACCTTCGGAATGGGGACAGGGCTCCACTGAAGCTTTCTTT. This translates into CASSPSEWGQGSTEAFF.

The chain has TRBV27 and TRBJ1-1, with TRBD1 matching over 7 bases. CDR3 length equals 14 residues. Unmatched junction bases numbered 10, after V lost 5 bases and J lost 7 bases. Per the germline V gene, CDR1 is MNHEY and CDR2 is SMNVEV (reference sequence). CDR3 DNA: TGTGCCAGCAGTATCGAAGGGGGCCGGGGTGAAGCTTTCTTT. Translating gives CASSIEGGRGEAFF.

The rearrangement links TRBV10-1 to TRBJ2-2; 10 bases match TRBD2. V dropped 6 bases and J dropped 1; count of bases not matched to a gene: 8. CDR3 size: 17 residues. CDR1 is WNHNN and CDR2 is SYGVQD in the germline V gene (reference sequence). This CDR3 reads CASRVASGSVNTGELFF. For the CDR3, the DNA is TGCGCCAGCAGAGTGGCTAGCGGGAGTGTGAACACCGGGGAGCTGTTTTTT.

The chain combines TRBV7-3 with TRBJ2-3; no clear D. The CDR3 has 14 residues. Trimming shortened V by 1 base and J by 4 bases, and 9 bases separated the two germline ends. Germline-derived CDR1 and CDR2 are SGHTA and FQGTGA. The chain's CDR3 is CASSLSTLADTQYF. CDR3 coding DNA: TGTGCCAGCAGCTTAAGTACCCTAGCAGATACGCAGTATTTT.

J is TRBJ1-6 and V is TRBV9, with D uncertain. The CDR3 sequence is 15 residues long. The germline V gene has CDR1 SGDLS and CDR2 YYNGEE. V lost 0 bases and J 6 bases, leaving 10 bases between the germline ends. The CDR3 DNA reads TGTGCCAGCAGCGTAGGTGGCAGGAGTAATTCACCCCTCCACTTT. Its translation: CASSVGGRSNSPLHF. Complete variable domain (other parts from reference TRBV9 and TRBJ1-6): DSGVTQTPKHLITATGQRVTLRCSPRSGDLSVYWYQQSLDQGLQFLIQYYNGEERAKGNILERFSAQQFPDLHSELNLSSLELGDSALYFCASSVGGRSNSPLHFGNGTRLTVT.

The V gene is TRBV7-9, the J gene TRBJ1-1; D unresolved. In germline, CDR1 is SEHNR, CDR2 FQNEAQ (reference sequence). V was clipped by 1 base and J by 2 bases, with 8 bases between them. CDR3 length: 14 amino acids. Here the CDR3 DNA reads TGTGCCAGCAGCTTAGGGGCGGCTAACACTGAAGCTTTCTTT. Translation gives CASSLGAANTEAFF.

The chain carries TRBV9 and TRBJ2-7; weak D call: TRBD1 (7 bases). CDR3 size: 14 residues. V gave up 3 bases and J gave up 1 base, with 11 bases separating them. Germline V gene lookup returns CDR1 SGDLS and CDR2 YYNGEE. The CDR3, as DNA: TGTGCCAGCAGCGCGGGGGACAGTTCCTACGAGCAGTACTTC. As protein: CASSAGDSSYEQYF.

The chain uses TRBV5-1 and TRBJ2-3; D ambiguous. CDR3 size: 14 residues. Trimming shortened V by 4 bases and J by 6 bases, and 15 bases separated the two germline ends. Per the germline V gene, CDR1 is SGHRS and CDR2 is YFSETQ. The CDR3 is CASSPAWGSDTQYF. In DNA form, the CDR3 reads TGCGCCAGCAGCCCTGCGTGGGGATCGGATACGCAGTATTTT.

The rearrangement uses TRBV2 and TRBJ1-5, with D possibly being TRBD1 (6 bases). V shed 9 bases and J shed 0 bases, with 15 bases lying between them. The CDR3 spans 15 residues. Looked up from germline, CDR1 is SNHLY and CDR2 is FYNNEI. CDR3 protein: CASSSTGISNQPQHF. The CDR3 nucleotides are TGTGCCAGTTCAAGCACAGGGATTAGCAATCAGCCCCAGCATTTT.

The chain combines TRBV11-2 with TRBJ2-1, with TRBD2 matching over 13 bases. The germline V gene has CDR1 SGHAT and CDR2 FQNNGV. The CDR3 runs to 16 residues. After removal of 5 bases from V and 3 bases from J, the junction contained 4 bases not matched to a gene. CDR3 bases: TGTGCCAGCAGCGGACTAGCGGGGGCCGACTACAATGAGCAGTTCTTC. Residues: CASSGLAGADYNEQFF.

This sequence joins TRBV2 and TRBJ1-4, with D tentatively TRBD1 (6 bases). The V and J ends lost 11 bases and 8 bases respectively, with 18 bases between them. The CDR3 is 13 amino acids. Germline CDR1 and CDR2: SNHLY and FYNNEI. CDR3 bases: TGTGCCTCTCAAGGGGGGGGAAACGAAAAACTGTTTTTT. Amino acid sequence: CASQGGGNEKLFF. Based on the CDR3 plus reference TRBV2 and TRBJ1-4, the full variable domain is EPEVTQTPSHQVTQMGQEVILRCVPISNHLYFYWYRQILGQKVEFLVSFYNNEISEKSEIFDDQFSVERPDGSNFTLKIRSTKLEDSAMYFCASQGGGNEKLFFGSGTQLSVL.

This rearrangement joins TRBV5-6 to TRBJ1-1; D gene ambiguous. The CDR3 contains 11 residues. Germline V gene sequence: CDR1 SGHDT, CDR2 YYEEEE. Deletions cut 0 bases from V and 4 bases from J, with 1 base between. CDR3 region: CASSLGTEAFF. In nucleotides, the CDR3 is TGTGCCAGCAGCTTGGGCACTGAAGCTTTCTTT.

To note about this clone: The identical CDR3 is also encoded by other nucleotide sequences in the sample. V and J are TRBV5-1 and TRBJ1-4; tentatively, D is TRBD1 (6 bases). CDR1 is SGHRS and CDR2 is YFSETQ in the germline V gene. The CDR3 is made up of 15 amino acids. V lost 3 bases to trimming and J lost 0 bases, with 9 bases between them. The CDR3 sequence is CASSSEGATNEKLFF. In DNA, the CDR3 is TGCGCCAGCAGCTCGGAGGGGGCAACTAATGAAAAACTGTTTTTT.

This chain joins TRBV10-3 and TRBJ1-1; 9 nucleotides align to TRBD1. Germline CDR1 ENHRY, CDR2 SYGVKD. CDR3 length equals 13 residues. Trimming removed 10 bases from V and 0 bases from J; junction bases left unmatched: 3. The CDR3 DNA sequence: TGTGCCACCCGGACAGGGGTGAACACTGAAGCTTTCTTT. This sequence encodes CATRTGVNTEAFF.

The chain is built from TRBV18 and TRBJ2-7; D ambiguous. Germline V gene sequence: CDR1 KGHSH, CDR2 LQKENI. Between the trimmed V and J ends, which lost 3 bases and 2 bases, there was a span of 8 bases. The CDR3 totals 13 residues. The CDR3 DNA follows: TGTGCCAGCTCACCCCACGATCCCTACGAGCAGTACTTC. Translation: CASSPHDPYEQYF.

The chain is built from TRBV6-5 and TRBJ1-2; D is unresolved. The CDR3 has 13 amino acids. Germline V CDR1 and CDR2: MNHEY, SVGAGI. V lost 2 bases, J lost 6 bases, and 10 bases lay in between. CDR3 bases: TGTGCCAGCAGTTACGTAGGGCGGGATGGCTACACCTTC. Translation gives CASSYVGRDGYTF.

This chain joins TRBV2 and TRBJ2-3; the match to TRBD1 covers 11 bases. Germline assignment: CDR1 SNHLY and CDR2 FYNNEI. The CDR3 runs to 15 residues. Trimming removed 2 bases from V and 4 bases from J; junction bases left unmatched: 2. The CDR3 bases are TGTGCCAGCAGTGAACTGGGACAGGGGGCAGATACGCAGTATTTT. It translates to CASSELGQGADTQYF.

This chain links TRBV30 with TRBJ1-6, with a tentative D call TRBD1 (6 bases). The germline gives CDR1 GTSNPN, CDR2 SVGIG (reference sequence). Trimming left V 3 bases short and J 12 bases short, with 18 bases between. This CDR3 contains 14 residues. CDR3 in DNA: TGTGCCTGGAGAGGGGCAGGGGAAGTGGGACCCCTCCACTTT. Encoded protein: CAWRGAGEVGPLHF.

In regard to this clone: The germline gene is not matched at one end of the junction; a read error may be the cause. This chain uses TRBV3-1 (or the pseudogene TRBV3-2) with TRBJ2-5; no definite D call. The germline CDR1 and CDR2 sequences are LGHDT and YNNKEL (reference sequence). CDR3 length: 11 residues. CDR3 region: CACSNQETQYF. CDR3 DNA sequence: TGTGCCTGCAGTAACCAAGAGACCCAGTACTTC.

The chain joins TRBV24-1 to TRBJ1-2; TRBD1 is a possible D gene (6 bases). Trimming took off 5 bases at V and 4 bases at J, with 19 bases between the two ends. The germline V gene encodes CDR1 KGHDR and CDR2 SFDVKD. CDR3 length equals 16 residues. CDR3 sequence reads: CATSGWDTRPVYGYTF. CDR3 nucleotides: TGTGCCACCAGTGGATGGGACACCCGGCCCGTCTATGGCTACACCTTC.

CDR3 coding DNA: TGTGCCAGCAGCCCCCCGGGGTCAAGCGTCTACAATGAGCAGTTCTTC. It translates to CASSPPGSSVYNEQFF. The V gene is TRBV7-9, the J gene TRBJ2-1; possibly TRBD2 for D (5 bases). V lost 5 bases and J lost 3, with 17 bases in between. CDR1 and CDR2 (germline): SEHNR, FQNEAQ (reference sequence). CDR3 length equals 16 residues.

The chain recombines TRBV6-1 with TRBJ2-5; 7 nucleotides match TRBD1. The germline V gene has CDR1 MNHNS and CDR2 SASEGT. This CDR3 has 16 residues. V shed 2 bases and J 2 bases; nucleotides not matched to a gene: 8. The CDR3 coding sequence is TGTGCCAGCAGTGAATTAAGAGGGGGCCATCAAGAGACCCAGTACTTC. It codes for CASSELRGGHQETQYF.

The chain has TRBV5-1 and TRBJ2-7; possibly TRBD1 or TRBD2 for D (5 bases each). Trimming left V 1 base short and J 3 bases short, with 17 bases between. The CDR3 runs to 16 residues. The germline gives CDR1 SGHRS, CDR2 YFSETQ. The CDR3 nucleotides are TGCGCCAGCAGCTTGTCGACACAGCAGGGAGTCTACGAGCAGTACTTC. Amino acids: CASSLSTQQGVYEQYF.